The subject of this entry is one TCR beta chain. This clonotype is regarded as medium-sized (0.01 to 0.1%). Its antigen remains unidentified. No much larger clonotype is one base removed from it; base qualities were not supplied. Naive CD8 T cell libraries were made from about 20,000 to 1,000,000 sorted cells using 10%, 30% or 50% of purified RNA. On a BD FACSAria II, naive CD8 T cells were FACS-sorted as CD8+CD4-CCR7+CD45RA+ and collected into RLT Plus buffer. To test detection sensitivity, Jurkat RNA equal to fewer than 13 TCR copies was added to samples of about 17,000-1,100,000 naive CD8 T cells. CD8 T cells were enriched with RosetteSep CD8+ T Cell Enrichment Cocktail and Ficoll-Paque, followed by ACK red cell lysis. The sample originates from a study of molecular identifiers for immune sequencing clone quantification (dated by TCRdb to the late 2010s). About the full investigation: For a replicate experiment, RNA from around 20,000 or 100,000 naive CD8 T cells was divided into five aliquots, of which four were sequenced. This methods study benchmarked molecular-identifier clustering-based TCR repertoire sequencing (MIDCIRS) and TCR RNA copy counting, using CD8 T cells to do so. What the work shows at the level of the full study, not this receptor alone: Identical TCR molecules sharing a barcode could cause highly expanded clone sizes to be underestimated. A single cell's worth of spiked-in Jurkat TCR RNA was reported detectable even among one million naive CD8 T cells. Spiked-in Jurkat TCR RNA (approximately 10 copies' worth), which is not part of the donor repertoire, was contained in the naive libraries. When barcode sub-clustering was omitted, TCR diversity was inflated by chimeric consensus sequences, with chimeras reaching as high as 47%. Modeling indicated about 3 TCR RNA copies recovered per cell, compared with around 10 by digital PCR, which implies a capture efficiency of 25% to 35%. In CMV-specific effector cells, clones with more than 20 RNA copies contained over 99% of molecules, whereas in naive cells such clones contained under 1% of molecules.

CDR1 SGHVS and CDR2 FNYEAQ are derived from the germline V gene. The CDR3 numbers 16 residues from cysteine through phenylalanine. Only CDR3 DNA is held: 48 bases, read in frame from base 1. V is trimmed back by 5 bases and J by 2 bases, and the junction contains 9 bases that no gene match accounts for. The method behind the library was PCR. Instrument used: NextSeq 500. Bulk TCR libraries were made following a previously described method, with the TCR primers given in Table S5. Total RNA was purified with the Qiagen AllPrep DNA/RNA kit. Reads from multiple sequencing runs of the same library were pooled before analysis. The authors' analysis ran thus. Reads were retained only if the reads had an exact TCR constant sequence, and the retained reads were trimmed to 150 nt and grouped according to their 12-nt molecular barcodes. Reads within each barcode group were sub-clustered using a 15% Levenshtein threshold, and quality-weighted consensus sequences were constructed for each RNA molecule. Non-functional sequences were excluded, and lower-count sequences lying one edit away from another sequence were also excluded. Barcode sub-clusters with fewer than 20% of the maximum read count were removed, based on fitting two negative binomial distributions. TCRdb took the public reads, trimmed them with fastp at Q25, ran MiXCR for clone calling and kept in-frame beta chains. CDR3 protein sequences are deduplicated, and each keeps its most common genes and DNA. For this entry, the V and J calls and clone size follow TCRdb and not the study's own pipeline. Counted in this sample were 10,000 to 12,000 distinct CDR3 sequences; 20% to 25% of them appeared once. Around 1.5% of the sample is taken by the ten largest.

The specimen was naive CD8+ T cells from blood, with Jurkat cell RNA spiked in. Taken with the paper, the label for cell subset or site translates to: FACS-sorted CD8+CD4-CCR7+CD45RA+ naive T cells. The rearranged segments are TRBV7-6 and TRBJ2-3, with 8 bases in between that match TRBD2. The TCR comes from a human donor in good health. Some libraries in this study had Jurkat cell RNA spiked in. The nucleotides read TGTGCCAGCAGCCAAACGACTAGCGTCTACACAGATACGCAGTATTTT. The translation is CASSQTTSVYTDTQYF.